This T cell receptor beta chain emerged from a study of CD8 T cells in Susac syndrome. From germline, CDR1 is MGHRA and CDR2 YSYEKL. The ends lost 4 bases at V and 0 bases at J; junction bases unmatched: 6. The CDR3 is 16 amino acids. The authors carried out high-throughput sequencing of TCR beta. They applied it to CD8+ and CD4+ T cells obtained from blood. The multiple sclerosis control cohort comprised treatment-naive individuals presenting with stable or active relapsing-remitting disease. TEMRA cells were FACS-enriched, with CD8+ and CD4+ T cells isolated negatively. cDNA came from 0.5 to 1 ug RNA primed by random hexamers. immunoSEQ multiplex PCR amplified TCR beta CDR3 across 54 Vbeta, 13 Jbeta. One entry per CDR3 protein results from TCRdb running MiXCR on the immunoSEQ multiplex PCR reads. The table lists 250,000 to 300,000 distinct CDR3 sequences, about 89% of them singletons.

The sequenced material came from CD8+ T cells from PBMCs. This clonotype was sampled from a human donor with multiple sclerosis. This chain uses TRBV4-1 with TRBJ2-7; 10 positions match TRBD2. CDR3 residues: CASSPAGGPSSYEQYF. CDR3 in DNA: TGCGCCAGCAGCCCAGCGGGGGGGCCGAGCTCCTACGAGCAGTACTTC.